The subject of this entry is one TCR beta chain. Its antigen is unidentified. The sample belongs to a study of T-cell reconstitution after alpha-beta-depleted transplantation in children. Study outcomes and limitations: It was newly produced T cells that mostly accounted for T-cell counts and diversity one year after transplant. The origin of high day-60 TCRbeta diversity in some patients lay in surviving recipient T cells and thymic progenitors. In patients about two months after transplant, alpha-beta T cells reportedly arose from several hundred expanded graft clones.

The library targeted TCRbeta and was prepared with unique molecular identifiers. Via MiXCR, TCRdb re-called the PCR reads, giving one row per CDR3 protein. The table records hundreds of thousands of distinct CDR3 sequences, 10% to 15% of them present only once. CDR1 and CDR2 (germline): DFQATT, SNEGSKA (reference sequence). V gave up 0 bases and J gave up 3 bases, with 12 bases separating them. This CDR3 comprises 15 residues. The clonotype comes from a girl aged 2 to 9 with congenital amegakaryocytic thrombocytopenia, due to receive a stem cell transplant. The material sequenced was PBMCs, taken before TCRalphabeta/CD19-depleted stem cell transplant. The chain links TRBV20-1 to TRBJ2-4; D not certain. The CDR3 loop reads CSARDGRTYKNIQYF. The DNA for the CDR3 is TGCAGTGCTAGAGATGGCAGGACGTACAAAAACATTCAGTACTTC.